The 31 T cell receptor beta chains reported below all come from one sample, sequenced in a study of identical twins. MiXCR, run by TCRdb on the 5' RACE reads, gives a single entry per CDR3 protein. The sample lists 420,000 or so distinct CDR3 sequences, less than 20% seen once, with less than 15% in the top ten. The sample comprised naive T cells sorted from blood. The receptors originated from a man aged 50-59 years in good health.

A few counts support this clonotype. The chain employs TRBV7-2 and TRBJ2-3, with D maybe TRBD2 (6 bases). The CDR3 extends over 16 amino acids. V was trimmed by 1 base and J by 1 base, leaving 12 bases between them. Germline V gives CDR1 SGHTA, CDR2 FQGNSA. DNA of the CDR3: TGTGCCAGCAGCTTAGTGGAGGGTCTCGGCACAGATACGCAGTATTTT. Protein sequence: CASSLVEGLGTDTQYF. Full variable domain (missing parts from reference TRBV7-2 and TRBJ2-3): GAGVSQSPSNKVTEKGKDVELRCDPISGHTALYWYRQSLGQGLEFLIYFQGNSAPDKSGLPSDRFSAERTGGSVSTLTIQRTQQEDSAVYLCASSLVEGLGTDTQYFGPGTRLTVL.

This clonotype was counted between two and nine times. V and J are TRBV7-9 and TRBJ2-3; no firm D call. The CDR3 sequence is 15 residues long. Germline V CDR1 and CDR2: SEHNR, FQNEAQ (reference sequence). The V end was cut by 0 bases, the J end by 6 bases, with 13 bases between. CDR3 protein: CASSLASSPGDTQYF. For the CDR3, the DNA is TGTGCCAGCAGCTTAGCATCTTCACCCGGCGATACGCAGTATTTT.

This chain connects TRBV20-1 to TRBJ2-5; D may match TRBD1 or TRBD2 (6 bases each). The V end lost 6 bases, the J end lost 2 bases, and 16 bases lay between the germline ends. From germline, CDR1 is DFQATT and CDR2 SNEGSKA (reference sequence). This CDR3 spans 14 amino acids. The CDR3 protein is CSASPGDSQETQYF. CDR3 nucleotides: TGCAGTGCCTCCCCAGGGGACTCTCAAGAGACCCAGTACTTC.

The chain links TRBV3-1 to TRBJ2-3; 8 bases align to TRBD2. Germline V gene lookup returns CDR1 LGHDT and CDR2 YNNKEL (reference sequence). After removal of 4 bases from V and 1 base from J, the junction contained 4 bases not matched to a gene. The CDR3 is made up of 15 amino acids. The DNA for the CDR3 is TGTGCCAGCAGCCTTAGCGGGGCCCGCACAGATACGCAGTATTTT. It codes for CASSLSGARTDTQYF.

This rearrangement joins TRBV18 to TRBJ2-5, with a weak D call TRBD1 (5 bases). V was trimmed by 3 bases and J by 5 bases, leaving 13 bases between them. CDR1 is KGHSH, CDR2 LQKENI, per germline. The CDR3 loop spans 14 amino acids. CDR3 residues: CASSPGRAFETQYF. In nucleotides, the CDR3 is TGTGCCAGCTCACCTGGCAGGGCGTTTGAGACCCAGTACTTC.

This chain joins TRBV7-9 and TRBJ1-1; weak D call: TRBD1 (5 bases). In germline, CDR1 is SEHNR, CDR2 FQNEAQ (reference sequence). The ends were cut back, 4 bases at V and 1 base at J, with 10 bases in the middle. The CDR3 is made up of 14 amino acids. Here the CDR3 DNA reads TGTGCCAGCAGCTCATACGACAGGAACACTGAAGCTTTCTTT. It codes for CASSSYDRNTEAFF.

This clonotype was seen only a few times. The J gene is TRBJ2-7, the V gene TRBV7-8; 8 positions agree with TRBD2. From germline, CDR1 is SGHVS and CDR2 FQNEAQ. This CDR3 is 15 amino acids long. J gave up 3 bases and V 2 bases, and 6 bases lay outside the gene matches. CDR3 bases: TGTGCCAGCAGCTTACCGGGAGGGGTTGGCTACGAGCAGTACTTC. It translates to CASSLPGGVGYEQYF. The variable domain in full, with the rest retrieved from reference TRBV7-8 and TRBJ2-7, is GAGVSQSPRYKVAKRGQDVALRCDPISGHVSLFWYQQALGQGPEFLTYFQNEAQLDKSGLPSDRFFAERPEGSVSTLKIQRTQQEDSAVYLCASSLPGGVGYEQYFGPGTRLTVT.

V gene TRBV6-4 combines with J gene TRBJ2-1, with D hard to call. Germline V gene data show CDR1 as MRHNA and CDR2 as SNTAGT. The germline V and J ends were trimmed by 6 bases and 0 bases, with 9 bases remaining between them. This CDR3 is built from 14 residues. CDR3: CASSRTSSYNEQFF. CDR3 nucleotides: TGTGCCAGCAGCCGGACCAGCTCCTACAATGAGCAGTTCTTC.

In its sample, this clonotype was seen many times. The J gene is TRBJ1-1, the V gene TRBV7-3; TRBD1 agrees at 9 bases. CDR3 length: 13 residues. Germline V CDR1 and CDR2: SGHTA, FQGTGA. J lost 3 bases, V lost 5 bases, and 1 base had no gene match. The DNA for the CDR3 is TGTGCCAGCAGCGGGGACAGGGACACTGAAGCTTTCTTT. Translated, it gives CASSGDRDTEAFF.

This chain connects TRBV7-2 to TRBJ1-3; D might be TRBD1 (5 bases). The CDR3 has 16 amino acids. Per the germline V gene, CDR1 is SGHTA and CDR2 is FQGNSA. V was trimmed by 5 bases and J by 4 bases, leaving 18 bases between them. The CDR3 nucleotides read TGTGCCAGCAGCCAGACGTCGCGGGGCGGCGGAAACACCATATATTTT. Translated: CASSQTSRGGGNTIYF.

The sample holds many counts of this clonotype. This sequence joins TRBV5-1 and TRBJ2-1, with TRBD2 matching over 9 bases. J lost 13 bases, V lost 3 bases, and 14 bases had no gene match. CDR3 length: 15 residues. CDR1 and CDR2 from the germline V gene are SGHRS and YFSETQ. The CDR3 nucleotides are TGCGCCAGCAGCTCCGGATCGGGGCTAGCGGGACCCCAGTTCTTC. The encoded protein is CASSSGSGLAGPQFF.

This clonotype was seen more than once but under ten times. The chain uses TRBV4-2 and TRBJ2-5; D uncertain. V shed 1 base and J shed 1 base, with 7 bases lying between them. The CDR3 is made up of 14 amino acids. Germline V gene lookup returns CDR1 LGHNA and CDR2 YNFKEQ. In DNA, the CDR3 is TGTGCCAGCAGCCAAGGGTCCTTCCAAGAGACCCAGTACTTC. Translated: CASSQGSFQETQYF.

The rearrangement links TRBV24-1 to TRBJ2-1, with no clear D. The CDR3 runs 19 residues. The germline V gene encodes CDR1 KGHDR and CDR2 SFDVKD. The V gene lost 3 bases and the J gene lost 0 bases, with 20 bases spanning the gap. In DNA, the CDR3 is TGTGCCACCAGTGATGACGGCGGCCACAAGTCAAGCTCCTACAATGAGCAGTTCTTC. It yields the protein CATSDDGGHKSSSYNEQFF.

This clonotype was observed a few times. This sequence joins TRBV10-2 and TRBJ1-5; D call uncertain. This CDR3 is built from 13 residues. V was trimmed by 2 bases and J by 5 bases, leaving 7 bases between them. The germline CDR1 and CDR2 sequences are WSHSY and SAAADI. The CDR3 DNA reads TGCGCCAGCAGTGAGCAGAACTATCAGCCCCAGCATTTT. It codes for CASSEQNYQPQHF.

The CDR3 DNA follows: TGTGCCAGCTCACCCAGGGGGGGCAACACAGATACGCAGTATTTT. It translates to CASSPRGGNTDTQYF. The chain uses TRBV18 and TRBJ2-3; D possibly matches TRBD1 or TRBD2 (7 bases each). The length of the CDR3 is 15 residues. Trimming removed 3 bases from V and 2 bases from J, with 12 bases in between. Germline CDR1 reads KGHSH; CDR2 reads LQKENI. The full variable domain, rest sourced from reference TRBV18 and TRBJ2-3, is NAGVMQNPRHLVRRRGQEARLRCSPMKGHSHVYWYRQLPEEGLKFMVYLQKENIIDESGMPKERFSAEFPKEGPSILRIQQVVRGDSAAYFCASSPRGGNTDTQYFGPGTRLTVL.

This clonotype occurred a few times. The chain has TRBV12-3 or TRBV12-4 and TRBJ1-2; maybe TRBD1 (5 bases). Between the trimmed V and J ends, which lost 2 bases and 3 bases, there was a span of 10 bases. The CDR3 consists of 14 residues. CDR3 DNA: TGTGCCAGCAGTTTATGGGGGGGAGACTATGGCTACACCTTC. This gives the protein CASSLWGGDYGYTF.

This clonotype was seen at least ten times. This rearrangement joins TRBV6-2 or TRBV6-3 to TRBJ1-3; D remains ambiguous. The CDR3 extends over 13 amino acids. V gave up 1 base and J gave up 0 bases, with 1 base separating them. Germline loops: CDR1 MNHEY, CDR2 SVGEGT. In DNA, the CDR3 is TGTGCCAGCAGTTACTTCTCTGGAAACACCATATATTTT. It codes for CASSYFSGNTIYF.

This clonotype was recorded at least ten times. The CDR3 loop is CASSGLGGTVNTEAFF. CDR3 sequence (DNA): TGTGCCAGCAGCGGGCTCGGGGGAACGGTGAACACTGAAGCTTTCTTT. The V and J genes are TRBV7-2 and TRBJ1-1, with D perhaps TRBD1 (5 bases). The germline CDR1 and CDR2 sequences are SGHTA and FQGNSA. The germline V and J ends were trimmed by 5 bases and 0 bases, with 16 bases remaining between them. The CDR3 sequence is 16 residues long.

This chain's CDR3 is CSARDPKSNQPQHF. CDR3 in DNA: TGCAGTGCTAGAGATCCCAAGAGCAATCAGCCCCAGCATTTT. This sequence joins TRBV20-1 and TRBJ1-5; D is unresolved. The CDR3 has 14 amino acids. V lost 0 bases and J lost 1, with 7 bases in between. Germline V lookup: CDR1 DFQATT, CDR2 SNEGSKA (reference sequence).

This clonotype has a count of ten or more. The chain carries TRBV6-2 or TRBV6-3 and TRBJ2-1; TRBD2 agrees at 8 bases. Losses at the gene ends were 3 bases for V and 7 bases for J; bases not matched to a gene: 11. This CDR3 comprises 16 residues. Germline lookup yields CDR1 MNHEY and CDR2 SVGEGT. The CDR3 nucleotides are TGTGCCAGCAGTTATTCAGCGGGAGTCCTCGAAAATGAGCAGTTCTTC. Protein sequence: CASSYSAGVLENEQFF.

This clonotype was counted between two and nine times. One end of the junction does not line up with germline, which may come from a read error. The genes are TRBV4-3 and TRBJ1-3; D unresolved. CDR3 length equals 15 residues. CDR1 is LGHNA and CDR2 is YSLEER in the germline V gene. CDR3 residues: CASSQEEVLGDTIYF. In DNA form, the CDR3 reads TGCGCCAGCAGCCAAGAAGAGGTCCTTGGAGACACCATATATTTT.

This clonotype showed up many times. V is TRBV7-2 and J is TRBJ1-2, with unresolved D. Trimming pared 1 base from V and 2 bases from J, leaving 5 bases between. This CDR3 is 13 amino acids long. Germline CDR1 SGHTA, CDR2 FQGNSA. The DNA of the CDR3 is TGTGCCAGCAGCTTAGTCCTGAACTATGGCTACACCTTC. Encoded protein: CASSLVLNYGYTF.

The V call is TRBV10-3, the J call TRBJ2-5; D unclear. There are 15 residues in the CDR3. Germline V CDR1 and CDR2: ENHRY, SYGVKD. Trimming took 2 bases from V and 2 from J, leaving 12 bases between them. Here the CDR3 reads CAISEGPARQETQYF. CDR3 DNA: TGTGCCATCAGTGAGGGTCCAGCCAGACAAGAGACCCAGTACTTC.

This clonotype was seen at least ten times. This sequence joins TRBV29-1 and TRBJ2-7; 9 nucleotides align to TRBD1. The CDR3 is 12 amino acids. V dropped 7 bases and J dropped 3; count of bases not matched to a gene: 4. Looked up from germline, CDR1 is SQVTM and CDR2 is ANQGSEA. The CDR3 coding sequence is TGCAGCGCGGGACAGGGACACTACGAGCAGTACTTC. It encodes CSAGQGHYEQYF.

The chain links TRBV27 to TRBJ2-7; 10 bases line up with TRBD1. V was clipped by 6 bases and J by 5 bases; unmatched bases: 7. CDR1 is MNHEY, CDR2 SMNVEV, per germline (reference sequence). The CDR3 has 14 amino acids. CDR3 residues: CASSPGQGVNEQYF. The DNA of the CDR3 is TGTGCCAGCAGCCCCGGACAGGGGGTGAACGAGCAGTACTTC.

This clonotype showed up just a few times. V gene TRBV5-8 combines with J gene TRBJ2-3; TRBD1 aligns across 7 bases. The V segment lost 4 bases and the J segment 1 base; nucleotides outside the gene matches: 6. The V gene's germline CDR1 is SGHTS and CDR2 YDEGEE. The CDR3 totals 15 residues. CDR3 protein: CASSRQGARTDTQYF. The CDR3 DNA reads as TGTGCCAGCAGCCGACAGGGCGCCCGCACAGATACGCAGTATTTT.

This clonotype was counted many times. The rearrangement links TRBV20-1 to TRBJ2-7; D is unresolved. The CDR3 has 13 residues. CDR1 is DFQATT, CDR2 SNEGSKA, per germline (reference sequence). The V end lost 2 bases, the J end lost 0 bases, and 8 bases lay between the germline ends. This chain's CDR3 is CSARQASSYEQYF. DNA for the CDR3: TGCAGTGCTAGACAGGCGAGCTCCTACGAGCAGTACTTC.

This sequence joins TRBV20-1 and TRBJ2-5; no definite D call. This CDR3 has 14 residues. Looked up from germline, CDR1 is DFQATT and CDR2 is SNEGSKA (reference sequence). Trimming took 0 bases from V and 5 from J, leaving 13 bases between them. CDR3 DNA sequence: TGCAGTGCTAGAGAGGGCGCCTCGCCGGAGACCCAGTACTTC. Its protein product is CSAREGASPETQYF.

This clonotype occurred many times. The chain uses TRBV19 and TRBJ1-5; 8 bases are shared with TRBD1. CDR1 and CDR2 from the germline V gene are LNHDA and SQIVND (reference sequence). The CDR3 length is 15 residues. J gave up 3 bases and V 11 bases, and 12 bases lay outside the gene matches. The CDR3, as DNA: TGTGCCTCCGCGCCGGGACAGGCGTACAATCAGCCCCAGCATTTT. Protein: CASAPGQAYNQPQHF.

The rearrangement uses TRBV7-2 and TRBJ2-2; possible D gene TRBD1, 6 bases. In germline, CDR1 is SGHTA, CDR2 FQGNSA. V was cut by 1 base and J by 9 bases, with 12 bases left in between. The CDR3 runs to 14 residues. The CDR3 here is CASSLEGDSRELFF. CDR3 DNA: TGTGCCAGCAGCTTAGAGGGGGATTCCCGGGAGCTGTTTTTT.

The gene calls are TRBV11-2 and TRBJ2-3, with 9 bases identical to TRBD1. Germline assignment: CDR1 SGHAT and CDR2 FQNNGV. The CDR3 is 19 amino acids. After removal of 2 bases from V and 0 bases from J, the junction contained 12 bases not matched to a gene. The CDR3 loop is CASSLSPPGQGASTDTQYF. CDR3 sequence (DNA): TGTGCCAGCAGCTTATCCCCCCCGGGACAGGGAGCGAGCACAGATACGCAGTATTTT.